A selection of T cell receptor beta chains follows, all from one sample in a study of human T cells and chemical hapten exposure. Using its own MiXCR run on the RACE reads, TCRdb lists one record per CDR3 protein. The sample includes about 87,000 distinct CDR3 sequences, approximately 9.9% of them seen just once. The sample was whole blood, taken in connection with sensitization to the hapten diphenylcyclopropenone (DPC). The origin of the receptors is a woman aged 40 to 50 with alopecia areata. Some clones in this sample may be carry-over from other donors' samples. The CDR3 runs from the conserved cysteine through the conserved F or W. D genes are given only for firm matches. Not all rows give a size; the values are once, few, many and, for expanded clones, a class.

cdr3_aa: CASSERQGVLNQPQHF; cdr3_nt: TGTGCCAGCAGTGAGCGACAGGGGGTCCTCAATCAGCCCCAGCATTTT; d_call: TRBD1; j_call: TRBJ1-5; clone_size: many; v_call: TRBV6-2/TRBV6-3
cdr3_aa: CASSLGTGGSYQETQYF; cdr3_nt: TGTGCCAGCAGCTTAGGCACAGGGGGCTCTTACCAAGAGACCCAGTACTTC; d_call: TRBD1; j_call: TRBJ2-5; clone_size: few; v_call: TRBV7-7
cdr3_aa: CASSLALAGELFF; cdr3_nt: TGTGCCAGCAGCTTGGCGCTGGCCGGGGAGCTGTTTTTT; d_call: .; j_call: TRBJ2-2; clone_size: many; v_call: TRBV5-5
cdr3_aa: CASTLFAGTDTQYF; cdr3_nt: TGTGCCAGCACTCTTTTCGCGGGCACAGATACGCAGTATTTT; d_call: .; j_call: TRBJ2-3; clone_size: many; v_call: TRBV7-2
cdr3_aa: CSAREGSWNTEAFF; cdr3_nt: TGCAGTGCTAGAGAAGGCAGTTGGAACACTGAAGCTTTCTTT; d_call: .; j_call: TRBJ1-1; clone_size: many; v_call: TRBV20-1
cdr3_aa: CASSPQGLAFSTDTQYF; cdr3_nt: TGTGCCAGCTCGCCTCAAGGGCTAGCTTTTAGCACAGATACGCAGTATTTT; d_call: .; j_call: TRBJ2-3; clone_size: few; v_call: TRBV18
cdr3_aa: CASSSRTGPDEQYF; cdr3_nt: TGTGCCAGCAGCTCCCGGACAGGGCCCGACGAGCAGTACTTC; d_call: TRBD1; j_call: TRBJ2-7; clone_size: .; v_call: TRBV7-9
cdr3_aa: CASSHGMMNTEAFF; cdr3_nt: TGCGCCAGCAGTCATGGCATGATGAACACTGAAGCTTTCTTT; d_call: .; j_call: TRBJ1-1; clone_size: few; v_call: TRBV23-1
cdr3_aa: CVWSVLGEAFF; cdr3_nt: TGTGTCTGGAGTGTCTTAGGTGAAGCTTTCTTT; d_call: .; j_call: TRBJ1-1; clone_size: .; v_call: TRBV30
cdr3_aa: CASSLQGVAKNIQYF; cdr3_nt: TGTGCCAGCAGCTTGCAGGGGGTAGCCAAAAACATTCAGTACTTC; d_call: TRBD1; j_call: TRBJ2-4; clone_size: many; v_call: TRBV7-8
cdr3_aa: CSAIARGAQYF; cdr3_nt: TGCAGTGCTATAGCGAGGGGGGCGCAGTATTTT; d_call: .; j_call: TRBJ2-3; clone_size: many; v_call: TRBV20-1
cdr3_aa: CASMALSGANVLTF; cdr3_nt: TGTGCCAGCATGGCCCTCTCTGGGGCCAACGTCCTGACTTTC; d_call: .; j_call: TRBJ2-6; clone_size: many; v_call: TRBV2
cdr3_aa: CASSYSRIGRGVMYEQYF; cdr3_nt: TGTGCCAGCAGTTACTCACGGATTGGTAGAGGGGTGATGTACGAGCAGTACTTC; d_call: .; j_call: TRBJ2-7; clone_size: few; v_call: TRBV6-5
cdr3_aa: CASSSPTGRTGELFF; cdr3_nt: TGCGCCAGCAGCTCACCGACAGGGCGCACCGGGGAGCTGTTTTTT; d_call: TRBD1; j_call: TRBJ2-2; clone_size: many; v_call: TRBV4-1
cdr3_aa: CASRYRGNTEAFF; cdr3_nt: TGTGCCAGCAGGTACAGGGGGAACACTGAAGCTTTCTTT; d_call: TRBD1; j_call: TRBJ1-1; clone_size: few; v_call: TRBV6-2/TRBV6-3
cdr3_aa: CASSSRADRKIGANVLTF; cdr3_nt: TGTGCCAGCAGCTCCCGGGCGGACAGGAAGATTGGGGCCAACGTCCTGACTTTC; d_call: TRBD1; j_call: TRBJ2-6; clone_size: many; v_call: TRBV7-9
cdr3_aa: CSAPLPLRTDTQYF; cdr3_nt: TGCAGTGCTCCACTACCTTTACGCACAGATACGCAGTATTTT; d_call: .; j_call: TRBJ2-3; clone_size: few; v_call: TRBV20-1
cdr3_aa: CASSRQREQYF; cdr3_nt: TGTGCCAGCAGCCGACAGAGGGAGCAGTACTTC; d_call: .; j_call: TRBJ2-7; clone_size: many; v_call: TRBV7-9
cdr3_aa: CSAKKTGSGEKLFF; cdr3_nt: TGCAGTGCTAAAAAGACAGGTTCAGGAGAAAAACTGTTTTTT; d_call: .; j_call: TRBJ1-4; clone_size: .; v_call: TRBV20-1
cdr3_aa: CASSVNRGSSGNTIYF; cdr3_nt: TGTGCCAGCAGCGTCAACAGGGGAAGCTCTGGAAACACCATATATTTT; d_call: TRBD1; j_call: TRBJ1-3; clone_size: few; v_call: TRBV7-2
cdr3_aa: CASGPETTTGELFF; cdr3_nt: TGTGCTAGTGGTCCAGAGACTACCACCGGGGAGCTGTTTTTT; d_call: .; j_call: TRBJ2-2; clone_size: .; v_call: TRBV12-5
cdr3_aa: CASSPGQGWDEQYF; cdr3_nt: TGTGCCAGCAGTCCGGGACAGGGCTGGGACGAGCAGTACTTC; d_call: TRBD1; j_call: TRBJ2-7; clone_size: many; v_call: TRBV28
cdr3_aa: CASSLQGDEQFF; cdr3_nt: TGTGCCAGCAGCTTACAGGGGGATGAGCAGTTCTTC; d_call: TRBD1; j_call: TRBJ2-1; clone_size: many; v_call: TRBV7-9
cdr3_aa: CASSEEAPNTEAFF; cdr3_nt: TGTGCCAGCAGTGAAGAGGCACCGAACACTGAAGCTTTCTTT; d_call: .; j_call: TRBJ1-1; clone_size: many; v_call: TRBV6-1
cdr3_aa: CATNSGTGGTEAFF; cdr3_nt: TGTGCCACAAATTCCGGGACAGGGGGCACTGAAGCTTTCTTT; d_call: TRBD1; j_call: TRBJ1-1; clone_size: .; v_call: TRBV10-3
cdr3_aa: CASSLAQGASEAFF; cdr3_nt: TGCGCCAGCAGCTTAGCACAGGGGGCAAGCGAGGCTTTCTTT; d_call: TRBD1; j_call: TRBJ1-1; clone_size: .; v_call: TRBV5-1
cdr3_aa: CASSFNAPLGGELFF; cdr3_nt: TGTGCCAGCAGCTTCAACGCACCCCTTGGCGGGGAGCTGTTTTTT; d_call: .; j_call: TRBJ2-2; clone_size: many; v_call: TRBV5-5
cdr3_aa: CSARDQVIVGTEAFF; cdr3_nt: TGCAGTGCTAGAGACCAGGTTATCGTGGGGACTGAAGCTTTCTTT; d_call: .; j_call: TRBJ1-1; clone_size: few; v_call: TRBV20-1
cdr3_aa: CASRPPSEGYTF; cdr3_nt: TGTGCCAGTAGACCCCCATCTGAGGGCTACACCTTC; d_call: .; j_call: TRBJ1-2; clone_size: .; v_call: TRBV19
cdr3_aa: CASRGTGNTEAFF; cdr3_nt: TGTGCCAGCAGGGGTACAGGTAACACTGAAGCTTTCTTT; d_call: .; j_call: TRBJ1-1; clone_size: many; v_call: TRBV12-3/TRBV12-4
cdr3_aa: CSVRTGADTQYF; cdr3_nt: TGCAGCGTTCGAACAGGGGCAGATACGCAGTATTTT; d_call: TRBD1; j_call: TRBJ2-3; clone_size: once; v_call: TRBV29-1
cdr3_aa: CSARDQGWRNQPQHF; cdr3_nt: TGCAGTGCTAGAGATCAGGGATGGCGGAATCAGCCCCAGCATTTT; d_call: .; j_call: TRBJ1-5; clone_size: few; v_call: TRBV20-1
cdr3_aa: CSVTGTDYGYTF; cdr3_nt: TGCAGCGTTACAGGGACGGACTATGGCTACACCTTC; d_call: .; j_call: TRBJ1-2; clone_size: .; v_call: TRBV29-1
cdr3_aa: CASSWDAETQYF; cdr3_nt: TGTGCCAGCAGCTGGGACGCCGAGACCCAGTACTTC; d_call: .; j_call: TRBJ2-5; clone_size: .; v_call: TRBV5-6
cdr3_aa: CASSFRTAYSNQPQHF; cdr3_nt: TGTGCCAGCAGTTTCCGGACAGCCTATAGCAATCAGCCCCAGCATTTT; d_call: .; j_call: TRBJ1-5; clone_size: few; v_call: TRBV12-3/TRBV12-4
cdr3_aa: CASSQDLVKNIQYF; cdr3_nt: TGTGCCAGCAGCCAAGATCTGGTCAAAAACATTCAGTACTTC; d_call: .; j_call: TRBJ2-4; clone_size: many; v_call: TRBV3-1
cdr3_aa: CASSLRNSGNTIYF; cdr3_nt: TGTGCCAGCAGTTTACGGAACTCTGGAAACACCATATATTTT; d_call: .; j_call: TRBJ1-3; clone_size: many; v_call: TRBV28
cdr3_aa: CASSQGAGTFYEQYF; cdr3_nt: TGTGCCAGCAGCCAAGGGGCCGGGACATTCTACGAGCAGTACTTC; d_call: .; j_call: TRBJ2-7; clone_size: .; v_call: TRBV3-1
cdr3_aa: CSALPLTGEETQYF; cdr3_nt: TGCAGTGCACTCCCCCTGACAGGGGAAGAGACCCAGTACTTC; d_call: TRBD1; j_call: TRBJ2-5; clone_size: many; v_call: TRBV20-1
cdr3_aa: CASSLLSRAINSPLHF; cdr3_nt: TGTGCCAGCAGTTTATTATCGAGGGCTATCAATTCACCCCTCCACTTT; d_call: .; j_call: TRBJ1-6; clone_size: few; v_call: TRBV27
cdr3_aa: CASSETTDRAEGYTF; cdr3_nt: TGCGCCAGCAGTGAGACCACGGACAGGGCTGAGGGCTACACCTTC; d_call: TRBD1; j_call: TRBJ1-2; clone_size: few; v_call: TRBV10-2
cdr3_aa: CASSSPRGSSPVNSGNTIYF; cdr3_nt: TGTGCCAGCAGCTCCCCCCGGGGGTCTTCGCCGGTGAACTCTGGAAACACCATATATTTT; d_call: .; j_call: TRBJ1-3; clone_size: many; v_call: TRBV7-2
cdr3_aa: CASSSPGRAGELFF; cdr3_nt: TGTGCCAGCAGCTCGCCCGGCAGGGCCGGGGAGCTGTTTTTT; d_call: .; j_call: TRBJ2-2; clone_size: .; v_call: TRBV5-4
cdr3_aa: CASSQIIGGPTRTDTQYF; cdr3_nt: TGTGCCAGCAGCCAAATTATCGGGGGGCCGACCCGCACAGATACGCAGTATTTT; d_call: .; j_call: TRBJ2-3; clone_size: many; v_call: TRBV7-2
cdr3_aa: CASSLEQGTNEQYF; cdr3_nt: TGTGCCAGCAGCTTAGAACAGGGGACTAACGAGCAGTACTTC; d_call: .; j_call: TRBJ2-7; clone_size: .; v_call: TRBV7-9
cdr3_aa: CASSYGRNNEQFF; cdr3_nt: TGTGCCAGCAGTTACGGCAGAAACAATGAGCAGTTCTTC; d_call: .; j_call: TRBJ2-1; clone_size: many; v_call: TRBV6-5
cdr3_aa: CASSPGDGRYTGELFF; cdr3_nt: TGTGCCAGCAGCCCGGGGGACGGACGGTACACCGGGGAGCTGTTTTTT; d_call: .; j_call: TRBJ2-2; clone_size: many; v_call: TRBV7-9
cdr3_aa: CASSEATGTGLGVSLHF; cdr3_nt: TGTGCCAGCAGTGAAGCGACCGGGACAGGGCTGGGGGTAAGCCTCCACTTT; d_call: TRBD1; j_call: TRBJ1-6; clone_size: few; v_call: TRBV6-1
cdr3_aa: CSHVDSYEQYF; cdr3_nt: TGCAGTCATGTGGACTCCTACGAGCAGTACTTC; d_call: .; j_call: TRBJ2-7; clone_size: .; v_call: TRBV20-1
cdr3_aa: CASSQIPDPSYEQYF; cdr3_nt: TGTGCCAGCAGCCAAATCCCCGACCCCTCCTACGAGCAGTACTTC; d_call: .; j_call: TRBJ2-7; clone_size: few; v_call: TRBV3-1
cdr3_aa: CASSQPTGNDYGYTF; cdr3_nt: TGCGCCAGCAGCCAACCGACAGGGAACGACTATGGCTACACCTTC; d_call: TRBD1; j_call: TRBJ1-2; clone_size: few; v_call: TRBV4-1
cdr3_aa: CASSDGGGTGGNTIYF; cdr3_nt: TGTGCCAGCAGTGACGGTGGGGGGACCGGCGGAAACACCATATATTTT; d_call: .; j_call: TRBJ1-3; clone_size: many; v_call: TRBV6-1
cdr3_aa: CASIRTSGNTGELFF; cdr3_nt: TGTGCCAGTATCAGGACTAGCGGGAACACCGGGGAGCTGTTTTTT; d_call: TRBD2; j_call: TRBJ2-2; clone_size: .; v_call: TRBV19
cdr3_aa: CASSSPFTGSTDTQYF; cdr3_nt: TGTGCCAGCAGTTCCCCATTCACCGGAAGCACAGATACGCAGTATTTT; d_call: .; j_call: TRBJ2-3; clone_size: many; v_call: TRBV6-2/TRBV6-3
cdr3_aa: CASSPVSPGTYEQYF; cdr3_nt: TGTGCCAGCAGCCCTGTCAGTCCAGGGACCTACGAGCAGTACTTC; d_call: .; j_call: TRBJ2-7; clone_size: many; v_call: TRBV6-5